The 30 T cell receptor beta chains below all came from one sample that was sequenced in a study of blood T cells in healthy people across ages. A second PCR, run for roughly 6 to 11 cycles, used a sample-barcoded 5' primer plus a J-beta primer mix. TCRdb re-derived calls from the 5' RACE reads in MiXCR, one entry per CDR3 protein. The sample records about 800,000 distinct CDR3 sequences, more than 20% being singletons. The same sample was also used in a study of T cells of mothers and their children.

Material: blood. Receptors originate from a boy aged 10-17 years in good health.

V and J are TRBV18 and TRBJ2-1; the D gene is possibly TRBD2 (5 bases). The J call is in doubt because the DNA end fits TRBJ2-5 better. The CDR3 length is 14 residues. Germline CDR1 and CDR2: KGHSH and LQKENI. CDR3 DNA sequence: TGTGCCAGCTCACCTTTTAAGGGAGTGGAGACCCAGTACTTC. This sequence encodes CASSPFKGVETQYF.

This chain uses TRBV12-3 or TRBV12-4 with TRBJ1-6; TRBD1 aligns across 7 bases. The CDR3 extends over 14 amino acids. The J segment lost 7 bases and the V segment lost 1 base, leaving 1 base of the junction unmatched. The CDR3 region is CASSLEGANSPLHF. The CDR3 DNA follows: TGTGCCAGCAGTTTAGAGGGGGCCAATTCACCCCTCCACTTT.

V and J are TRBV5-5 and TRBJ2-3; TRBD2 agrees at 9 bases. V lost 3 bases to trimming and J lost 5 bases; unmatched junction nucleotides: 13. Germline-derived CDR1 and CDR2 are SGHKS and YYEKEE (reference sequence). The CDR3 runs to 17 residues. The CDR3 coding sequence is TGTGCCAGCAGCTGGGTGCCGGGTAGCGGGAGCTTAGATACGCAGTATTTT. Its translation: CASSWVPGSGSLDTQYF.

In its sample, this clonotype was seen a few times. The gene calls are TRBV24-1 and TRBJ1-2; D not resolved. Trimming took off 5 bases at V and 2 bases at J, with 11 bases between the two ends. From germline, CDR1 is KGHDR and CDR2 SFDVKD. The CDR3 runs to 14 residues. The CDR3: CATSGARSNYGYTF. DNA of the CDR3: TGTGCCACCAGTGGGGCCCGCTCGAACTATGGCTACACCTTC.

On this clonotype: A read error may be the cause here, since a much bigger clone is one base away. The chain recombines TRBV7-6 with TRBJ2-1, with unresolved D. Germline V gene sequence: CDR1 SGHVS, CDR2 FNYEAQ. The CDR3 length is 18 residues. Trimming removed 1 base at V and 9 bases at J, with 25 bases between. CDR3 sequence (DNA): TGTGCCAGCAGCTTAGGCTTATTGGGCAGTGGAAGGGTAGGTGAGCAGTTCTTC. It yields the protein CASSLGLLGSGRVGEQFF.

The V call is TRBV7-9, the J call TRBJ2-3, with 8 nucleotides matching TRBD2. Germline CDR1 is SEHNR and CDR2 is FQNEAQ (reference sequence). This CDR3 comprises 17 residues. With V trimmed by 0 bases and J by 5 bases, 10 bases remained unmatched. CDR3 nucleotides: TGTGCCAGCAGCTTAGCGGGACTAGTCCCTCTTCGAGATACGCAGTATTTT. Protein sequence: CASSLAGLVPLRDTQYF.

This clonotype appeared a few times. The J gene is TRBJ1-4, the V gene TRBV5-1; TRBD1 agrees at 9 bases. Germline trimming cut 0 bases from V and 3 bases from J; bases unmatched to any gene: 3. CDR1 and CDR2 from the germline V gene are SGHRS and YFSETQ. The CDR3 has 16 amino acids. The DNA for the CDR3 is TGCGCCAGCAGCTTGGGCGGACAGGGGTCTAATGAAAAACTGTTTTTT. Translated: CASSLGGQGSNEKLFF.

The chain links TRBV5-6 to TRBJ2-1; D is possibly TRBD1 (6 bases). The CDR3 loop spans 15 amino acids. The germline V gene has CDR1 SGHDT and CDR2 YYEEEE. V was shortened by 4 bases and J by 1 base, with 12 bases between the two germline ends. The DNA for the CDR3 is TGTGCCAGCAGCCCGGACAGCGCGTCCTACAATGAGCAGTTCTTC. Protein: CASSPDSASYNEQFF.

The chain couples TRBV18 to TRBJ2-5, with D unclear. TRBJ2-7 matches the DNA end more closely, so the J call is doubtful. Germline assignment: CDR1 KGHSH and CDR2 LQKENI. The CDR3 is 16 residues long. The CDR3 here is CASSPDGPPGPGEQYF. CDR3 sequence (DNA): TGTGCCAGCTCACCAGATGGACCGCCTGGTCCTGGCGAGCAGTACTTC.

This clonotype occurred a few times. The DNA of the CDR3 is TGTGCCAGCAGTTTTAAGGATTCACCCCTCCACTTT. This sequence encodes CASSFKDSPLHF. This rearrangement joins TRBV27 to TRBJ1-6; no reliable D call. Germline loops: CDR1 MNHEY, CDR2 SMNVEV (reference sequence). This CDR3 comprises 12 residues. Trimming left V 3 bases short and J 8 bases short, with 5 bases between.

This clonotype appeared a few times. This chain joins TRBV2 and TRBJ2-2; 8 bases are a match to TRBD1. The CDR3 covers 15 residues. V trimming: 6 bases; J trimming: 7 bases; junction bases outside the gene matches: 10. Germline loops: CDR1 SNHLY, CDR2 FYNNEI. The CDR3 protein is CASRATGTGLGELFF. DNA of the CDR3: TGTGCCAGCAGGGCCACCGGGACAGGCCTCGGGGAGCTGTTTTTT.

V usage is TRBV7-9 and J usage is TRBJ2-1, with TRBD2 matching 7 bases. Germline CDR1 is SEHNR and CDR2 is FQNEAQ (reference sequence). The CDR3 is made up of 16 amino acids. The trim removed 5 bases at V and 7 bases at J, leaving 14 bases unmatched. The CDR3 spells CASSPRGGSGLNEQFF. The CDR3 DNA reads TGTGCCAGCAGCCCTAGAGGCGGGAGTGGTCTAAATGAGCAGTTCTTC.

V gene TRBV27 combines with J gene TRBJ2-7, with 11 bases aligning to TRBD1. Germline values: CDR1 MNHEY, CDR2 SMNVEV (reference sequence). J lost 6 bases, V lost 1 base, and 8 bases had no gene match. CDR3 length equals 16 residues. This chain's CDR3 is CASSLLTGQGALEQYF. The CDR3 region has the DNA TGTGCCAGCAGTTTATTGACCGGACAGGGGGCTCTCGAGCAGTACTTC.

In DNA form, the CDR3 reads TGTGCCAGCACCCAGGCGGGGGTCAATGAGCAGTTCTTC. It encodes CASTQAGVNEQFF. The rearrangement uses TRBV6-5 and TRBJ2-1, with TRBD2 matching over 7 bases. Germline V gives CDR1 MNHEY, CDR2 SVGAGI. V gave up 7 bases and J gave up 6 bases; unmatched junction bases: 6. This CDR3 is 13 amino acids long.

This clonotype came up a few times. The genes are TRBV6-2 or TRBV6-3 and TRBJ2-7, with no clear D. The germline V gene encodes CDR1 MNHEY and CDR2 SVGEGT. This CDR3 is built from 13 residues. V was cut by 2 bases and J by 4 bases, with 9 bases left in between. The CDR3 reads CASSYVLEYEQYF. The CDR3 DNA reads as TGTGCCAGCAGTTACGTCCTTGAATACGAGCAGTACTTC.

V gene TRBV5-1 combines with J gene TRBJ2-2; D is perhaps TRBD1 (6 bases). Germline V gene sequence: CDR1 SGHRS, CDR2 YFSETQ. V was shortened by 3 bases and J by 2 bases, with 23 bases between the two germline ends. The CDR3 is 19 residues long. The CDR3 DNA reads TGCGCCAGCAGCTGGCCGACACAGGGATTAGAAGCAAACACCGGGGAGCTGTTTTTT. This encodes CASSWPTQGLEANTGELFF. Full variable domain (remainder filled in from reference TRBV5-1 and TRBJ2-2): KAGVTQTPRYLIKTRGQQVTLSCSPISGHRSVSWYQQTPGQGLQFLFEYFSETQRNKGNFPGRFSGRQFSNSRSEMNVSTLELGDSALYLCASSWPTQGLEANTGELFFGEGSRLTVL.

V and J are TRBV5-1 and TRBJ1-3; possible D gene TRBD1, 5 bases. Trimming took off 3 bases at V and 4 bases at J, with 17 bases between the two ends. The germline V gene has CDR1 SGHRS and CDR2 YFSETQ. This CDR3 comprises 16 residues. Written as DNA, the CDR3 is TGCGCCAGCAGCTCAAGACCCGGGACGGACGGAAACACCATATATTTT. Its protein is CASSSRPGTDGNTIYF.

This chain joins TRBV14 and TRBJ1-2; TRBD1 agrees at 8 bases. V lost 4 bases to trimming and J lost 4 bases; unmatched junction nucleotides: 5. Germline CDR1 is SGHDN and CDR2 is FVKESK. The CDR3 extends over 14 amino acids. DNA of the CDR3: TGTGCCAGCAGCCTGACCGGGACAGGCTATGGCTACACCTTC. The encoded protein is CASSLTGTGYGYTF.

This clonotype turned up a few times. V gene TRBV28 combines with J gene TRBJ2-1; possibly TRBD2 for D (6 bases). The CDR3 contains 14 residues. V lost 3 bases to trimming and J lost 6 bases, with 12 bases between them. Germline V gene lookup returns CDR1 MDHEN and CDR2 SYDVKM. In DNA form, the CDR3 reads TGTGCCAGCAGTTTGAGCGGGTGGCTCAATGAGCAGTTCTTC. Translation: CASSLSGWLNEQFF.

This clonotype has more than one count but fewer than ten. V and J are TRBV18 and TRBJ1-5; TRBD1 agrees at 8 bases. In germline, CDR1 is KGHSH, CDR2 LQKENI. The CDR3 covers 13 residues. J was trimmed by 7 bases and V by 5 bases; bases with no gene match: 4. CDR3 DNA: TGTGCCAGCTCAGCGGGACAGGCGCAGCCCCAGCATTTT. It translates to CASSAGQAQPQHF. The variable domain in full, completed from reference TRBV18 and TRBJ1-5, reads NAGVMQNPRHLVRRRGQEARLRCSPMKGHSHVYWYRQLPEEGLKFMVYLQKENIIDESGMPKERFSAEFPKEGPSILRIQQVVRGDSAAYFCASSAGQAQPQHFGDGTRLSIL.

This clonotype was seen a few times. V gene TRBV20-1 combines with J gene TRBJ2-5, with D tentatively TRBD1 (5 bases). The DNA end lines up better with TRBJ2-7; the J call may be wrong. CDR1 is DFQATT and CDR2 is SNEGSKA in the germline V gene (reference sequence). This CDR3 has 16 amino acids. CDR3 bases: TGCAGTGCTAGAGATGTCCAGGGCCTAAGCTCCTACGAGCAGTACTTC. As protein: CSARDVQGLSSYEQYF.

The CDR3 loop is CASSDTVNYGYTF. The CDR3 DNA follows: TGTGCCAGCAGCGATACAGTAAACTATGGCTACACCTTC. The chain carries TRBV6-1 and TRBJ1-2; D gene uncertain. This CDR3 is 13 amino acids long. Per germline, CDR1 MNHNS and CDR2 SASEGT. Deletions cut 6 bases from V and 2 bases from J, with 10 bases between.

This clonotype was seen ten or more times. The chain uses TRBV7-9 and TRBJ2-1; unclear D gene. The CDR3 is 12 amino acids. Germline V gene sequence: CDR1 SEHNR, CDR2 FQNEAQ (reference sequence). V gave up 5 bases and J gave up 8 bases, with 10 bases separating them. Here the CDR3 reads CASSLQHDEQFF. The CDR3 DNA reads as TGTGCCAGCAGCCTGCAGCACGATGAGCAGTTCTTC. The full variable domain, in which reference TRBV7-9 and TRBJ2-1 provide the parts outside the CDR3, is DTGVSQNPRHKITKRGQNVTFRCDPISEHNRLYWYRQTLGQGPEFLTYFQNEAQLEKSRLLSDRFSAERPKGSFSTLEIQRTEQGDSAMYLCASSLQHDEQFFGPGTRLTVL.

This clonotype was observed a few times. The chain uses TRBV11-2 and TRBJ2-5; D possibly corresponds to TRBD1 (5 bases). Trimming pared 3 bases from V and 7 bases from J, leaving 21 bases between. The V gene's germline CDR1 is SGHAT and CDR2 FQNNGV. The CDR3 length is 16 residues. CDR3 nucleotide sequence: TGTGCCAGCAGCTTTTCTGCAGGGATGTGGTTATGGACCCAGTACTTC. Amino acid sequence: CASSFSAGMWLWTQYF.

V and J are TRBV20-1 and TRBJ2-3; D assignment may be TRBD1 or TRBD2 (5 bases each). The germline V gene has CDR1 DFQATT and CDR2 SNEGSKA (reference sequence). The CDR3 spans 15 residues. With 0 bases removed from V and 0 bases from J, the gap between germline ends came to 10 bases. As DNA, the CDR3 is TGCAGTGCTAGAGACCGGGGCCTAAGCACAGATACGCAGTATTTT. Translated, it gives CSARDRGLSTDTQYF.

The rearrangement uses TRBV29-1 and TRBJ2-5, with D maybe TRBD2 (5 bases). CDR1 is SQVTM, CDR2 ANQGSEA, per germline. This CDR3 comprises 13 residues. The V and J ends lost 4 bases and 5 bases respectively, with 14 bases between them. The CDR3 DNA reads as TGCAGCGTTGGGGAAGGAGGTTGGGAGACCCAGTACTTC. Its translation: CSVGEGGWETQYF.

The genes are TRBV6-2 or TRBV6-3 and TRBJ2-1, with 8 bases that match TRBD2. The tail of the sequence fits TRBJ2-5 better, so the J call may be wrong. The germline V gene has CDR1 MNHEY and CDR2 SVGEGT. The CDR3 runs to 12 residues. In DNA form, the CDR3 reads TGTGCCAGCAAATCGGGAGGGGAGACCCAGTACTTC. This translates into CASKSGGETQYF.

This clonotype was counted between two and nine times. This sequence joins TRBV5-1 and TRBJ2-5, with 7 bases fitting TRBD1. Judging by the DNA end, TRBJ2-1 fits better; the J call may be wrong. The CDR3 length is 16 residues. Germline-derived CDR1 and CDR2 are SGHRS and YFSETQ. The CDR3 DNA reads TGCGCCAGCAGCTGGGCCAGGACAGGCGTCTGGAATGAGCAGTTCTTC. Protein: CASSWARTGVWNEQFF.

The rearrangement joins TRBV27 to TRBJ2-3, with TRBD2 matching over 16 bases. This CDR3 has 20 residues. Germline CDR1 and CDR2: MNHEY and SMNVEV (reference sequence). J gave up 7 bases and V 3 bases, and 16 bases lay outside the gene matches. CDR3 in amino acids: CASSFSLGTSGRGTPHTQYF. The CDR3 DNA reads TGTGCCAGCAGTTTTAGCCTCGGGACTAGCGGGAGGGGGACGCCGCATACGCAGTATTTT.

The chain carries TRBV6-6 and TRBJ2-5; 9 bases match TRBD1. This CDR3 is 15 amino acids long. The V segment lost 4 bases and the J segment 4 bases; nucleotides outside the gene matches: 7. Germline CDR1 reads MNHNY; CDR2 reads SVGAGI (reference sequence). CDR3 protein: CASSFPGTGRETQYF. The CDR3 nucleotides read TGTGCCAGCAGTTTCCCCGGGACAGGGAGAGAGACCCAGTACTTC.